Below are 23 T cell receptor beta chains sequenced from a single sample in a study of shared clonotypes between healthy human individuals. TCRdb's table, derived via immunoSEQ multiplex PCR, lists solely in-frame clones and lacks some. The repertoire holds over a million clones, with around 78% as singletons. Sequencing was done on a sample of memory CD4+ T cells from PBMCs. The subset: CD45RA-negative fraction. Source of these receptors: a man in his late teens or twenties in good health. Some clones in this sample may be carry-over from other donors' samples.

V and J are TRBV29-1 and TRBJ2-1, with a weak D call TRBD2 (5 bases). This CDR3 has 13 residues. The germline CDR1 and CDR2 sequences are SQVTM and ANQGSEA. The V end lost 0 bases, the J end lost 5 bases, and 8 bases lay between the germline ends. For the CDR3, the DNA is TGCAGCGTTGAAGACACTAGTCACAATGAGCAGTTCTTC. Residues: CSVEDTSHNEQFF.

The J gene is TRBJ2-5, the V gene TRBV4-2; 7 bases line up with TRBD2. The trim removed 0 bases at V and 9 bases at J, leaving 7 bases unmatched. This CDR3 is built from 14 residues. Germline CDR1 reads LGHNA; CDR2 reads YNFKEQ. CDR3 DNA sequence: TGTGCCAGCAGCCAAGAGGGAGGGGCTAGCGCCCAGTACTTC. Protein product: CASSQEGGASAQYF.

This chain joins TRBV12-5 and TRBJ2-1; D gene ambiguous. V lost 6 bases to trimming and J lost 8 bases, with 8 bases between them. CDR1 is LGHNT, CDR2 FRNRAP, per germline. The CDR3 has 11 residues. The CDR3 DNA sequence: TGTGCTAGTGGCAGAGTCCATGAGCAGTTCTTC. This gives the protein CASGRVHEQFF.

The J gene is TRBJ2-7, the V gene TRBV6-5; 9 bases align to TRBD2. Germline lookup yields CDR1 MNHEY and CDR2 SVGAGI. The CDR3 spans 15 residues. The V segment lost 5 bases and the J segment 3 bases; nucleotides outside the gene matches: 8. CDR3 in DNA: TGTGCCAGCAGTCATAGCGGGAGTTCCTTCTACGAGCAGTACTTC. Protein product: CASSHSGSSFYEQYF.

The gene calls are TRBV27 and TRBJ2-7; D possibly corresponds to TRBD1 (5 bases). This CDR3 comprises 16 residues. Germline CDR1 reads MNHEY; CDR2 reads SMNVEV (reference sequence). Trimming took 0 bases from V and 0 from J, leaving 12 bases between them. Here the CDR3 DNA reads TGTGCCAGCAGTTTATCGATTGGGGCGGACTCCTACGAGCAGTACTTC. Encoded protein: CASSLSIGADSYEQYF.

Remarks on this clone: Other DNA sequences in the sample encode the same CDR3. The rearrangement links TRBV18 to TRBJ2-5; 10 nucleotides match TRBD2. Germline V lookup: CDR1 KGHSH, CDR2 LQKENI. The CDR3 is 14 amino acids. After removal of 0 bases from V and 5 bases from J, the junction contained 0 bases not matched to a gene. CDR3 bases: TGTGCCAGCTCACCACCTAGCGGGAGGGAGACCCAGTACTTC. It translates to CASSPPSGRETQYF.

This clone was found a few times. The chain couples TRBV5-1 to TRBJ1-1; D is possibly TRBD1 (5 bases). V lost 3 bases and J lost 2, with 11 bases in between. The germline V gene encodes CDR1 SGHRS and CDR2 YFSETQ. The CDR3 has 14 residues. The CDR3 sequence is CASSYDSTNTEAFF. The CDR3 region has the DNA TGCGCCAGCAGCTATGACAGTACCAACACTGAAGCTTTCTTT.

The CDR3, as DNA: TGTGCCAGCAGCTTAGCCGTGCGACTAGAGAACACCGGGGAGCTGTTTTTT. Its protein is CASSLAVRLENTGELFF. The chain joins TRBV11-2 to TRBJ2-2, with D tentatively TRBD2 (6 bases). This CDR3 spans 17 amino acids. The germline V gene has CDR1 SGHAT and CDR2 FQNNGV. V lost 1 base to trimming and J lost 1 base, with 13 bases between them.

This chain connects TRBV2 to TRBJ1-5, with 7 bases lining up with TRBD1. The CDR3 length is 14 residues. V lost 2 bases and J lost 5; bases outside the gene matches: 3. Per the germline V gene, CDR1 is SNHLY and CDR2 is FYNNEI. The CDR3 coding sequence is TGTGCCAGCAGTGAAACAGGGGTGGATCAGCCCCAGCATTTT. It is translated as CASSETGVDQPQHF.

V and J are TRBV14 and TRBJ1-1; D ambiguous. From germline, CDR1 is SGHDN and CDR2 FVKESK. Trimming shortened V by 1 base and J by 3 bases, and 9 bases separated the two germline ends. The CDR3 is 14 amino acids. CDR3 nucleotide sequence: TGTGCCAGCAGCCAAGCGGACGGATACACTGAAGCTTTCTTT. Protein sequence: CASSQADGYTEAFF.

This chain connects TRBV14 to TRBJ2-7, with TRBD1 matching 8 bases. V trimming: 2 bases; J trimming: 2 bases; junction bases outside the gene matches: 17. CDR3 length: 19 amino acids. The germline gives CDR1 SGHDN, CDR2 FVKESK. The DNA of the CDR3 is TGTGCCAGCAGCCAATACAAAGGTTCCGGGAAACAGGGGGCCTACGAGCAGTACTTC. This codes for CASSQYKGSGKQGAYEQYF. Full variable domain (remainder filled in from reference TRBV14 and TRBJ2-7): EAGVTQFPSHSVIEKGQTVTLRCDPISGHDNLYWYRRVMGKEIKFLLHFVKESKQDESGMPNNRFLAERTGGTYSTLKVQPAELEDSGVYFCASSQYKGSGKQGAYEQYFGPGTRLTVT.

CDR3 sequence reads: CASSELGGQPDNEQFF. CDR3 DNA sequence: TGTGCCAGCAGTGAACTCGGGGGGCAGCCCGACAATGAGCAGTTCTTC. The rearrangement links TRBV2 to TRBJ2-1, with D perhaps matching TRBD2 (7 bases). Between the trimmed V and J ends, which lost 2 bases and 5 bases, there was a span of 16 bases. Germline V gives CDR1 SNHLY, CDR2 FYNNEI. The CDR3 sequence is 16 residues long.

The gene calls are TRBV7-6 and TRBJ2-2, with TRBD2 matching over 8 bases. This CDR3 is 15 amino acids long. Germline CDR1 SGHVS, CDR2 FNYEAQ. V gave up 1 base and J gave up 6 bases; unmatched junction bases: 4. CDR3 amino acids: CASSLGARGAGELFF. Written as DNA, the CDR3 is TGTGCCAGCAGCTTAGGAGCGCGGGGGGCCGGGGAGCTGTTTTTT.

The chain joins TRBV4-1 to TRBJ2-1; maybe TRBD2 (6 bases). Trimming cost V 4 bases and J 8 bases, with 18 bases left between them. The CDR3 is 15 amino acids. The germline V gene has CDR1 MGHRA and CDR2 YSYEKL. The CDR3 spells CASSLSYGRGDEQFF. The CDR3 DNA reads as TGCGCCAGCAGCCTTAGTTACGGGAGAGGCGATGAGCAGTTCTTC.

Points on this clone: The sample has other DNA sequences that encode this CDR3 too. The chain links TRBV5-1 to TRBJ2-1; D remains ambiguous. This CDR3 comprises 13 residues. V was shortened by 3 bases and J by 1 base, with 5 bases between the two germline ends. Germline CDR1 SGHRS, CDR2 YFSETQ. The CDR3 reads CASSSRSYNEQFF. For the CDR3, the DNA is TGCGCCAGCAGCTCGAGGTCCTACAATGAGCAGTTCTTC.

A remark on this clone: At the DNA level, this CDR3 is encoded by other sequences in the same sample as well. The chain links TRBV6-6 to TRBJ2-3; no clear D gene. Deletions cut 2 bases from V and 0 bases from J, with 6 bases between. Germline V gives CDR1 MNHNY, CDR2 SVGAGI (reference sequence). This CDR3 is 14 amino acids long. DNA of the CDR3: TGTGCCAGCAGTTACGCTTCTAGCACAGATACGCAGTATTTT. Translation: CASSYASSTDTQYF.

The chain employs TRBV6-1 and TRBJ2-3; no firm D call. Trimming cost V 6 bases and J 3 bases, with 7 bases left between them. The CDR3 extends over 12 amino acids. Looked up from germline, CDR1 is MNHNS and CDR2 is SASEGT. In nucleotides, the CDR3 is TGTGCCAGCAGGTGGTTGACAGATACGCAGTATTTT. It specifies CASRWLTDTQYF.

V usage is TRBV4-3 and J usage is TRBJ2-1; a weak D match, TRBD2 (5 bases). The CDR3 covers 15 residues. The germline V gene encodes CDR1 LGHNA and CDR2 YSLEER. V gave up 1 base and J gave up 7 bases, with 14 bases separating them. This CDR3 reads CASSQGPSPENEQFF. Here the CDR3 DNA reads TGCGCCAGCAGCCAAGGTCCTAGCCCCGAAAATGAGCAGTTCTTC.

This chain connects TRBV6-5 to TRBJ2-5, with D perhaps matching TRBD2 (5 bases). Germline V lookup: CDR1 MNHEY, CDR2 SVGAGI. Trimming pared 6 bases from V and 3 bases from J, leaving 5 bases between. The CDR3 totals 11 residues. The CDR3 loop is CASRREETQYF. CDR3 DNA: TGTGCCAGCAGGCGGGAAGAGACCCAGTACTTC.

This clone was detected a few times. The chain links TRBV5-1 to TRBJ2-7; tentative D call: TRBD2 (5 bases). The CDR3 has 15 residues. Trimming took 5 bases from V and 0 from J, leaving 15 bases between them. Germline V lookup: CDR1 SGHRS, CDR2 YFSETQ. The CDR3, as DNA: TGCGCCAGCAGACTAGACGCAAGGAGCTCCTACGAGCAGTACTTC. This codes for CASRLDARSSYEQYF. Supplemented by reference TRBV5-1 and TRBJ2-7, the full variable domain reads KAGVTQTPRYLIKTRGQQVTLSCSPISGHRSVSWYQQTPGQGLQFLFEYFSETQRNKGNFPGRFSGRQFSNSRSEMNVSTLELGDSALYLCASRLDARSSYEQYFGPGTRLTVT.

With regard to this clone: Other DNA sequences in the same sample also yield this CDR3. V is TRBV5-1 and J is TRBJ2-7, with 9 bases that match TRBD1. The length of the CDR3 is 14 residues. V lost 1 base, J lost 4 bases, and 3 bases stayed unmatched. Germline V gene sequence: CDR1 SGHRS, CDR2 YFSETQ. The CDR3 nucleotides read TGCGCCAGCAGCTTGACAGGGGGCGCGTACGAGCAGTACTTC. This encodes CASSLTGGAYEQYF.

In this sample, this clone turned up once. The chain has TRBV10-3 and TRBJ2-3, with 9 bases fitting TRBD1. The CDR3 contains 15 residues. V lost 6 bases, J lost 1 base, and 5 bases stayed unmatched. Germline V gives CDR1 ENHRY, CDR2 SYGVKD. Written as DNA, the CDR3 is TGTGCCATCAGACAACAGGGGGCAGGCACAGATACGCAGTATTTT. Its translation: CAIRQQGAGTDTQYF.

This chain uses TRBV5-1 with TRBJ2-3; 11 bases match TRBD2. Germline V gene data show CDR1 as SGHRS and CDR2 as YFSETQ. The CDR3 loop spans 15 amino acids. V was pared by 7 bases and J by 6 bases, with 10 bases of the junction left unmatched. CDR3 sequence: CASLLAGGTGDTQYF. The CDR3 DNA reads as TGCGCCAGCCTCCTAGCGGGAGGTACGGGGGATACGCAGTATTTT.